This T cell receptor beta chain was obtained from a study of blood T cell repertoires in COVID-19. Original analysis: Reference gene primer amplification gave estimated nucleated cell counts. Method: immunoSEQ multiplex PCR; TCRdb's copy keeps in-frame clones and lacks some. Clone size and the V and J calls come from that table; the DNA yielded D and trimming. Among more than 300,000 clones, more than 75% were seen once, and the ten largest hold about 6%. Seattle's cohort entered during active infection and was followed longitudinally. CDR3 length: 16 amino acids. Germline V CDR1 and CDR2: SGHNT, YENEEA. V lost 4 bases, J lost 8 bases, and 11 bases stayed unmatched.

The TCR originated in a woman in her forties or fifties with COVID-19, enrolled during active disease. Sequencing was performed on peripheral blood. This chain joins TRBV11-3 and TRBJ2-1; TRBD2 agrees at 10 bases. CDR3 region: CASSSRSGRAGDEQFF. The DNA for the CDR3 is TGTGCCAGCAGCTCGAGGAGCGGGAGGGCCGGCGATGAGCAGTTCTTC.